The 21 T cell receptor beta chains below come from one sample, sequenced in a study of T cells in Graves' hyperthyroidism and ophthalmopathy. RNA transcripts yielded amplified TCR beta CDR3 regions. HTBI primers were employed in a first-round RT-PCR of the TCR CDR3. TCRdb reprocessed the multiplex PCR reads via MiXCR and lists one record per CDR3 protein. Of about 700,000 distinct CDR3 sequences listed, about 45% were seen once; the top ten hold about 7%. Sample: peripheral blood or thyroid tissue (not recorded which). The receptors shown here come from an adult man with Graves' disease, either hyperthyroidism or ophthalmopathy (not recorded which).

Many counts were recorded for this clonotype. The chain uses TRBV10-2 and TRBJ1-2, with TRBD1 as a possible D gene (6 bases). This CDR3 has 14 amino acids. V lost 2 bases and J 7 bases, leaving 14 bases between the germline ends. The germline V gene encodes CDR1 WSHSY and CDR2 SAAADI. As DNA, the CDR3 is TGCGCCAGCAGTGAGACCACAGGGTTCTCTGGCTACACCTTC. It specifies CASSETTGFSGYTF.

The CDR3 DNA reads TGTGCCATCAGTGACTCAGCGGGCCAAGAGACCCAGTACTTC. Translated: CAISDSAGQETQYF. V usage is TRBV10-3 and J usage is TRBJ2-5; D possibly corresponds to TRBD2 (6 bases). V was cut by 3 bases and J by 1 base, with 9 bases left in between. CDR1 ENHRY and CDR2 SYGVKD come from the germline V gene. This CDR3 comprises 14 residues.

This clonotype was seen ten or more times. At one end, the junction sequence differs from germline, possibly due to a read error. The chain joins TRBV7-7 to TRBJ2-6, with D unresolved. Germline loops: CDR1 SSHAT, CDR2 FNYEAQ (reference sequence). This CDR3 has 15 residues. CDR3 bases: TGTGCTAGCAGTACTGGGGATGCCGGGGCCAACGTCCTGACTTTC. This gives the protein CASSTGDAGANVLTF.

This clonotype was seen repeatedly, ten times or more. The rearrangement joins TRBV12-3 or TRBV12-4 to TRBJ1-1; 8 positions agree with TRBD1. The CDR3 has 14 residues. Germline trimming cut 3 bases from V and 1 base from J; bases unmatched to any gene: 1. The CDR3 coding sequence is TGTGCCAGCAGTTTCGGGACAGGGAACACTGAAGCTTTCTTT. Amino acids: CASSFGTGNTEAFF.

This clonotype was picked up a small number of times. CDR3 nucleotides: TGCGCCAGCAGCTTGGACCAGCTCACCTATGGCTACACCTTC. This gives the protein CASSLDQLTYGYTF. The rearrangement links TRBV5-1 to TRBJ1-2; D is undetermined. CDR3 length: 14 residues. V dropped 0 bases and J dropped 4 bases, with 10 bases sitting between them. Germline V lookup: CDR1 SGHRS, CDR2 YFSETQ. Full variable domain (remainder filled in from reference TRBV5-1 and TRBJ1-2): KAGVTQTPRYLIKTRGQQVTLSCSPISGHRSVSWYQQTPGQGLQFLFEYFSETQRNKGNFPGRFSGRQFSNSRSEMNVSTLELGDSALYLCASSLDQLTYGYTFGSGTRLTVV.

This clonotype was found many times. The chain is built from TRBV7-6 and TRBJ2-7; 7 nucleotides align to TRBD1. Germline V gene data show CDR1 as SGHVS and CDR2 as FNYEAQ. V gave up 4 bases and J gave up 5 bases; unmatched junction bases: 2. CDR3 length: 12 amino acids. The CDR3 region has the DNA TGTGCCAGCAGCTCCCAGGGGGACGAGCAGTACTTC. Translation gives CASSSQGDEQYF.

The chain links TRBV24-1 to TRBJ1-6, with D possibly TRBD1 on 6 matching bases. Germline V lookup: CDR1 KGHDR, CDR2 SFDVKD. Trimming pared 8 bases from V and 9 bases from J, leaving 19 bases between. The CDR3 has 15 residues. The CDR3 loop is CATNLTGLTGSPLHF. CDR3 coding DNA: TGTGCCACCAACCTCACAGGGTTGACGGGTTCACCCCTCCACTTT.

The rearrangement joins TRBV9 to TRBJ1-5; D is uncertain. The CDR3 loop spans 14 amino acids. CDR1 and CDR2 from the germline V gene are SGDLS and YYNGEE. The V end was cut by 0 bases, the J end by 3 bases, with 7 bases between. As DNA, the CDR3 is TGTGCCAGCAGCGTAGACGGTAACAATCAGCCCCAGCATTTT. This encodes CASSVDGNNQPQHF.

As for this clonotype: This sequence may be a read error, since a much larger clone differs from it by one base. The rearrangement links TRBV7-2 to TRBJ2-5; D is unresolved. Between the trimmed V and J ends, which lost 4 bases and 1 base, there was a span of 7 bases. The CDR3 consists of 13 residues. From germline, CDR1 is SGHTA and CDR2 FQGNSA. CDR3 loop: CASSYAAQETQYF. DNA for the CDR3: TGTGCCAGCAGCTATGCGGCCCAAGAGACCCAGTACTTC.

In this sample, this clonotype turned up many times. The genes are TRBV7-9 and TRBJ1-2; 9 nucleotides match TRBD1. Per germline, CDR1 SEHNR and CDR2 FQNEAQ (reference sequence). V gave up 5 bases and J gave up 4 bases; unmatched junction bases: 8. The CDR3 runs to 15 residues. The CDR3 region is CASSPGQGFPYGYTF. CDR3 bases: TGTGCCAGCAGCCCTGGACAGGGGTTCCCCTATGGCTACACCTTC.

This clonotype was seen at least ten times. CDR3 DNA: TGTGCCAGCAGTTATCGACAGGGCGAGCAGTACTTC. Translated, it gives CASSYRQGEQYF. V usage is TRBV6-5 and J usage is TRBJ2-7, with TRBD1 matching over 7 bases. The CDR3 contains 12 residues. Trimming removed 3 bases from V and 6 bases from J; junction bases left unmatched: 2. Germline-derived CDR1 and CDR2 are MNHEY and SVGAGI.

This clonotype appeared a few times. The V gene is TRBV7-9, the J gene TRBJ2-7; D is undetermined. V dropped 4 bases and J dropped 2 bases, with 9 bases sitting between them. This CDR3 has 13 amino acids. CDR1 is SEHNR, CDR2 FQNEAQ, per germline (reference sequence). DNA of the CDR3: TGTGCCAGCAGCTCGTACGGAACCTACGAGCAGTACTTC. Its translation is CASSSYGTYEQYF.

In this sample, this clonotype turned up a few times. This chain links TRBV5-5 with TRBJ1-6; 8 bases are shared with TRBD1. V trimming: 1 base; J trimming: 0 bases; junction bases outside the gene matches: 3. Germline CDR1 is SGHKS and CDR2 is YYEKEE (reference sequence). This CDR3 comprises 17 residues. The CDR3 loop reads CASSLTGGSSYNSPLHF. CDR3 sequence (DNA): TGTGCCAGCAGCTTGACAGGGGGTAGCTCCTATAATTCACCCCTCCACTTT.

This clonotype has more than one count but fewer than ten. V and J are TRBV2 and TRBJ1-2, with 7 bases fitting TRBD1. This CDR3 has 13 residues. Germline V lookup: CDR1 SNHLY, CDR2 FYNNEI. After removal of 6 bases from V and 6 bases from J, the junction contained 7 bases not matched to a gene. The CDR3 here is CASRGPGQHGYTF. In nucleotides, the CDR3 is TGTGCCAGCAGAGGGCCGGGACAGCATGGCTACACCTTC.

The V gene is TRBV10-3, the J gene TRBJ1-2; D possibly corresponds to TRBD1 (5 bases). V was shortened by 10 bases and J by 3 bases, with 21 bases between the two germline ends. CDR1 and CDR2 from the germline V gene are ENHRY and SYGVKD. This CDR3 has 15 residues. In nucleotides, the CDR3 is TGTGCCAGCAACGTGTGGGGCCCTATCGACTATGGCTACACCTTC. This translates into CASNVWGPIDYGYTF.

The J gene is TRBJ1-2, the V gene TRBV10-3; 10 nucleotides agree with TRBD1. J was trimmed by 9 bases and V by 11 bases; bases with no gene match: 9. The CDR3 extends over 12 amino acids. Germline assignment: CDR1 ENHRY and CDR2 SYGVKD. CDR3 region: CAVGQGRSSYTF. CDR3 nucleotides: TGTGCCGTGGGACAGGGGAGAAGTAGCTACACCTTC.

The chain has TRBV29-1 and TRBJ2-2; maybe TRBD2 (5 bases). Germline-derived CDR1 and CDR2 are SQVTM and ANQGSEA. The CDR3 extends over 14 amino acids. Between the trimmed V and J ends, which lost 3 bases and 1 base, there was a span of 9 bases. The CDR3 spells CSVEAGLNTGELFF. For the CDR3, the DNA is TGCAGCGTTGAGGCGGGTCTGAACACCGGGGAGCTGTTTTTT.

V gene TRBV6-5 combines with J gene TRBJ2-7, with TRBD1 matching over 10 bases. The CDR3 is 14 amino acids. Germline CDR1 reads MNHEY; CDR2 reads SVGAGI. J was trimmed by 6 bases and V by 7 bases; bases with no gene match: 9. The CDR3 region is CASTRDRGSGEQYF. The CDR3 DNA reads as TGTGCCAGCACTAGGGACAGGGGATCAGGCGAGCAGTACTTC.

The chain combines TRBV7-9 with TRBJ1-6; weak D call: TRBD1 (5 bases). The CDR3 sequence is 17 residues long. CDR1 is SEHNR, CDR2 FQNEAQ, per germline (reference sequence). Trimming left V 5 bases short and J 8 bases short, with 22 bases between. The CDR3: CASSPEPRDVLDSPLHF. CDR3 coding DNA: TGTGCCAGCAGCCCCGAACCCCGGGACGTATTGGATTCACCCCTCCACTTT. The full variable domain, rest sourced from reference TRBV7-9 and TRBJ1-6, is DTGVSQNPRHKITKRGQNVTFRCDPISEHNRLYWYRQTLGQGPEFLTYFQNEAQLEKSRLLSDRFSAERPKGSFSTLEIQRTEQGDSAMYLCASSPEPRDVLDSPLHFGNGTRLTVT.

The chain is built from TRBV7-2 and TRBJ2-7, with D unresolved. CDR3 length: 16 residues. The germline CDR1 and CDR2 sequences are SGHTA and FQGNSA. Trimming left V 0 bases short and J 3 bases short, with 15 bases between. CDR3 amino acids: CASSLARRAPVYEQYF. Here the CDR3 DNA reads TGTGCCAGCAGCTTAGCAAGAAGGGCACCAGTCTACGAGCAGTACTTC. Using reference TRBV7-2 and TRBJ2-7 for the parts outside the CDR3, the full variable domain is GAGVSQSPSNKVTEKGKDVELRCDPISGHTALYWYRQSLGQGLEFLIYFQGNSAPDKSGLPSDRFSAERTGGSVSTLTIQRTQQEDSAVYLCASSLARRAPVYEQYFGPGTRLTVT.

This chain's CDR3 is CSSFPGNYGYTF. Here the CDR3 DNA reads TGCAGCAGTTTCCCGGGGAACTATGGCTACACCTTC. The chain joins TRBV29-1 to TRBJ1-2; the D is unclear. Between the trimmed V and J ends, which lost 8 bases and 2 bases, there was a span of 12 bases. Per germline, CDR1 SQVTM and CDR2 ANQGSEA. The CDR3 contains 12 residues.